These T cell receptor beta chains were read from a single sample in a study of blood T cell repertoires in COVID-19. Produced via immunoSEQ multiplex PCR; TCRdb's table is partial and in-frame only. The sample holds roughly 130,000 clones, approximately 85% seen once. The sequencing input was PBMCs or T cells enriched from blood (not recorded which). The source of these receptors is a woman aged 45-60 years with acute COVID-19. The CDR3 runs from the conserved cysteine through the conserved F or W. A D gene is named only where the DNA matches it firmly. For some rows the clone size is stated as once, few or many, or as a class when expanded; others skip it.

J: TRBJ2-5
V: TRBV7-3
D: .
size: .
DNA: TGTGCCAGTGCGGGGATTGGAGAGACCCAGTACTTC
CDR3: CASAGIGETQYF

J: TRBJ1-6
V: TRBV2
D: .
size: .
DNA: TGTGCCAGCAGCGCGACATATCCAAATTCACCCCTCCACTTT
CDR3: CASSATYPNSPLHF

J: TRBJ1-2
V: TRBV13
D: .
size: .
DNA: TGTGCCAGCAGCCAGAGACAAGGATGGATAGAGGGCTACACCTTC
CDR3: CASSQRQGWIEGYTF

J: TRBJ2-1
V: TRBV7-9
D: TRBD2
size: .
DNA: TGTGCCAGCAGCTTAGAGCGGGAGGCTGAGCAGTTCTTC
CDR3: CASSLEREAEQFF

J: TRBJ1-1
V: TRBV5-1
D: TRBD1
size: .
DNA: TGCGCCAGCAGCCAAGGGACAGGGGATATCGCTGAAGCTTTCTTT
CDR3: CASSQGTGDIAEAFF

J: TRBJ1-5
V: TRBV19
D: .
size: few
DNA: TGTGCCAGTAGTATAGGGGCCCTCTTCGCCCAGCATTTT
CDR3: CASSIGALFAQHF

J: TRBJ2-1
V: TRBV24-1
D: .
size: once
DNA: TGTGCCACCGGGGGGTCAGGAAACAATGAGCAGTTCTTC
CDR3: CATGGSGNNEQFF

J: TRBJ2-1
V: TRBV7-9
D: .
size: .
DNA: TGTGCCAGCAGCTTAGCGCTAGGTAGTGGGTACAATGAGCAGTTCTTC
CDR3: CASSLALGSGYNEQFF

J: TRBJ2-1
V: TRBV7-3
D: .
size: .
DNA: TGTGCCAGCAGCTCCCGTAGTAGCTCCTACAATGAGCAGTTCTTC
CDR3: CASSSRSSSYNEQFF

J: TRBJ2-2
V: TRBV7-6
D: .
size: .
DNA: TGTGCCAGCAGCTTAGCGCCTCAGGGTAACACCGGGGAGCTGTTTTTT
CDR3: CASSLAPQGNTGELFF

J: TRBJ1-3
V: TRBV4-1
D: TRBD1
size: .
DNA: TGCGCCAGCAGCCAAGGACAGGGAACAAACACCATATATTTT
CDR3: CASSQGQGTNTIYF

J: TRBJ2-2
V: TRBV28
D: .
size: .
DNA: TGTGCCAGCTACAGGGTCCGGGGGGAGCTGTTTTTT
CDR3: CASYRVRGELFF

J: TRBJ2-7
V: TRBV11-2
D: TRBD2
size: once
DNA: TGTGCCAGCAGCACCACTAGCGGGAGGTACTCTTACGAGCAGTACTTC
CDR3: CASSTTSGRYSYEQYF

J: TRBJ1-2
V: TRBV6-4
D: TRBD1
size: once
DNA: TGTGCCAGCAGAGACAGGGGGCTTAGAGAGAACTATGGCTACACCTTC
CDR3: CASRDRGLRENYGYTF

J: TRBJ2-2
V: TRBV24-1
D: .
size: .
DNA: TGTGCCACCAGTGAGGGGCGAGAGCTGTTTTTT
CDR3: CATSEGRELFF

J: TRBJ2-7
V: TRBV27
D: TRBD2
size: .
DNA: TGTGCCAGCAGTCTCGGGACTAGCGAGACCTACGAGCAGTACTTC
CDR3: CASSLGTSETYEQYF

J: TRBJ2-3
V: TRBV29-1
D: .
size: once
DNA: TGCAGCGTTGACACAGATGCTAGCACAGATACGCAGTATTTT
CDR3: CSVDTDASTDTQYF

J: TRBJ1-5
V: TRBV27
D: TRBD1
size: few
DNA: TGTGCCAGCAGTTGGACAGGGGATAGCAATCAGCCCCAGCATTTT
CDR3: CASSWTGDSNQPQHF

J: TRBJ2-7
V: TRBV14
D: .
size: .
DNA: TGTGCCAGCAGCCAAGAACAGAGCTCCTACGAGCAGTACTTC
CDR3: CASSQEQSSYEQYF

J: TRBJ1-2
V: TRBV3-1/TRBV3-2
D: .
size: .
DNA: TGTGCCAGCAGCCCGAACAGGGCTAGCTACACCTTC
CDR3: CASSPNRASYTF

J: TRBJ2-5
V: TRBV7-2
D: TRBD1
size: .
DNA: TGTGCCAGCAGCCCGGGACAGGGCGGAGAGACCCAGTACTTC
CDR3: CASSPGQGGETQYF

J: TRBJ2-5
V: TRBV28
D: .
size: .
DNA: TGTGCCAGCAGTCCCCATTCCCAGTACTTC
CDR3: CASSPHSQYF

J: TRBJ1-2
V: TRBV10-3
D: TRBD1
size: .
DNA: TGTGCCATCAGTGTAGGACAGGAGGGTGGCTACACCTTC
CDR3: CAISVGQEGGYTF

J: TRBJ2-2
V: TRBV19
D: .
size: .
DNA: TGTGCCAGTAGTACCCCCCGGTCCCGAGCTAACACCGGGGAGCTGTTTTTT
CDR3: CASSTPRSRANTGELFF

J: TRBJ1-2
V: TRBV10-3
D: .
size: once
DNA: TGTGCCATCAGTGAGTCCATGGGGCGCCCTGGCTACACCTTC
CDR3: CAISESMGRPGYTF

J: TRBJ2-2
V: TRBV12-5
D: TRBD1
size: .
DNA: TGTGCTAGTCGACAGGGGAACACCGGGGAGCTGTTTTTT
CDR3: CASRQGNTGELFF

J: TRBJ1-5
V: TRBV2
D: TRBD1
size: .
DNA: TGTGCCAGCAGTTCACAGGGGAGCAATCAGCCCCAGCATTTT
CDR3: CASSSQGSNQPQHF

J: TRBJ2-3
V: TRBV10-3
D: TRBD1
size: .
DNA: TGTGCCATCAGTGAAGGGACAGGTACAGATACGCAGTATTTT
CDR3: CAISEGTGTDTQYF

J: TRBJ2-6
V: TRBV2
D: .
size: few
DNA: TGTGCCAGCAGAACAGGGTCTGGGGCCAACGTCCTGACTTTC
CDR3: CASRTGSGANVLTF

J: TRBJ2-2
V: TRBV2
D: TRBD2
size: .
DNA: TGTGCCAGCCGAAGGACTAGCGGGAACACCGGGGAGCTGTTTTTT
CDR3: CASRRTSGNTGELFF

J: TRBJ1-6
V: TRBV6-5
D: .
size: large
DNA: TGTGCCAGCAGTTACTCGACAGCTCGGGATTCACCCCTCCACTTT
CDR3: CASSYSTARDSPLHF

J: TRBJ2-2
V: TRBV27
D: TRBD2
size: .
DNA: TGTGCCCCTGGACTAGCGGGAACCGGGGAGCTGTTTTTT
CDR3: CAPGLAGTGELFF

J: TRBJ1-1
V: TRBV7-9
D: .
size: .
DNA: TGTGCCAGCAGCTTAATAGCGGGGGAAAACACTGAAGCTTTCTTT
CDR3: CASSLIAGENTEAFF

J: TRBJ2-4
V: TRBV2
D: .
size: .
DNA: TGTGCCAGCAGTGAAGGGCCAAGGGGTGGCATTCAGTACTTC
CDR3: CASSEGPRGGIQYF

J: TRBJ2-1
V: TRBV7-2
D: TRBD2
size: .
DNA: TGTGCCAGCAGCTTTAGCGGGACGCACGGCAATGAGCAGTTCTTC
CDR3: CASSFSGTHGNEQFF

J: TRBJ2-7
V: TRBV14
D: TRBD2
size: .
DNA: TGTGCCAGCAGCAAAACTAGCGGGCCTCTATACGAGCAGTACTTC
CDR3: CASSKTSGPLYEQYF

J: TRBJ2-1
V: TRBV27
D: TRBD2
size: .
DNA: TGTGCCAGCAGAGGACTAGCGGTCCCTGAGCAGTTCTTC
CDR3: CASRGLAVPEQFF

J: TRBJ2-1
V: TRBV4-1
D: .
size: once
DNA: TGCGCCAGCAGCGCCACGACTGGTCAGAGCTCCTACAATGAGCAGTTCTTC
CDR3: CASSATTGQSSYNEQFF

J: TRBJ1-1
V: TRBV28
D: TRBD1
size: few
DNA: TGTGCCAGCCGGACGCAGGGGGCAGGGGACACTGAAGCTTTCTTT
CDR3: CASRTQGAGDTEAFF

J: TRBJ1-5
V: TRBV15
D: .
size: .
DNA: TGTGCCACCAGCAGAGAGGGACTGAGCAATCAGCCCCAGCATTTT
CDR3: CATSREGLSNQPQHF

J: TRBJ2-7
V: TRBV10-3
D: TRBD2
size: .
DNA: TGTGCCATCAGTGGGACTAGCGGGAGTTACGAGCAGTACTTC
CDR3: CAISGTSGSYEQYF

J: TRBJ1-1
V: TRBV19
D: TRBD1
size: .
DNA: TGTGCCAGTAGTGTCTCGACAGGGATCGCTGAAGCTTTCTTT
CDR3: CASSVSTGIAEAFF

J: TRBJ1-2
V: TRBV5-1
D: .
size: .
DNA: TGCGCCAGCAGCTTTTCCCTCCAAGCAAACTATGGCTACACCTTC
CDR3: CASSFSLQANYGYTF

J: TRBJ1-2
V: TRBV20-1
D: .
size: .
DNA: TGCAGTGCTAGTCTAGGCAGCCTGTATGGCTACACCTTC
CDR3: CSASLGSLYGYTF

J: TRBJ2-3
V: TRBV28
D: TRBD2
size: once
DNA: TGTGCCAGCACCCCCGGGACTAACACAGATACGCAGTATTTT
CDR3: CASTPGTNTDTQYF

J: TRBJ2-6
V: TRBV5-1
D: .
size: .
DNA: TGCGCCAGCAGCTTGGTCGGTACCTCTGGGGCCAACGTCCTGACTTTC
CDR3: CASSLVGTSGANVLTF